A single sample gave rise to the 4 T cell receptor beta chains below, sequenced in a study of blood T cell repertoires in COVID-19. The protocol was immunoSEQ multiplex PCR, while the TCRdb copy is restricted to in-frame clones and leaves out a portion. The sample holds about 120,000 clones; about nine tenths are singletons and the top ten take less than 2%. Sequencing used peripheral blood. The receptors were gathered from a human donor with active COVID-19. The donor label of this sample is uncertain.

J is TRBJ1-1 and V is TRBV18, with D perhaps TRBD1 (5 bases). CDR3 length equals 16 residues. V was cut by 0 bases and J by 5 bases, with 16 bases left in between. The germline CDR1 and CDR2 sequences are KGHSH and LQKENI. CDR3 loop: CASSPPARGEGTEAFF. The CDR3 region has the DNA TGTGCCAGCTCACCACCAGCCCGGGGGGAGGGGACTGAAGCTTTCTTT. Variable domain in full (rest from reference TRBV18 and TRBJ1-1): NAGVMQNPRHLVRRRGQEARLRCSPMKGHSHVYWYRQLPEEGLKFMVYLQKENIIDESGMPKERFSAEFPKEGPSILRIQQVVRGDSAAYFCASSPPARGEGTEAFFGQGTRLTVV.

In DNA form, the CDR3 reads TGTGCCAGCAGTGACAGGGGGAGAGGCTACACCTTC. Its translation is CASSDRGRGYTF. The chain joins TRBV7-2 to TRBJ1-2; 9 bases agree with TRBD1. This CDR3 is 12 amino acids long. Trimming at V came to 6 bases and at J to 8 bases, leaving 4 bases not matched to a gene. The germline V gene has CDR1 SGHTA and CDR2 FQGNSA.

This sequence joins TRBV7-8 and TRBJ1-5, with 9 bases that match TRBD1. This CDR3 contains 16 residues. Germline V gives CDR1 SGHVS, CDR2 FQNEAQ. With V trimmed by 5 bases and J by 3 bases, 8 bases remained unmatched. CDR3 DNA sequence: TGTGCCAGCAGCCTGCGGACAGGGGCGGTCAATCAGCCCCAGCATTTT. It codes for CASSLRTGAVNQPQHF.

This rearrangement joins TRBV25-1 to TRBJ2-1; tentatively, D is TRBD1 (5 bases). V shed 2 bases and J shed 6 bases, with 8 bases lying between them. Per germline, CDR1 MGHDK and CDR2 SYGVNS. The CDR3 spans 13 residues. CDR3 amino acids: CASSEGAANEQFF. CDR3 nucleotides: TGTGCCAGCAGTGAAGGGGCGGCCAATGAGCAGTTCTTC. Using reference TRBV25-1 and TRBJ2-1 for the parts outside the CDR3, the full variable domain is EADIYQTPRYLVIGTGKKITLECSQTMGHDKMYWYQQDPGMELHLIHYSYGVNSTEKGDLSSESTVSRIRTEHFPLTLESARPSHTSQYLCASSEGAANEQFFGPGTRLTVL.